Presented here are 24 T cell receptor beta chains from one specimen sequenced in a study of cytomegalovirus exposure and HLA in healthy donors. In the PCR, 60 Vbeta and 13 Jbeta primers were used. Here immunoSEQ multiplex PCR was the method, and the copy in TCRdb shows in-frame clones only, minus some. The sample yields 130,000 or so clones, about 80% seen once. The sample comprised PBMCs. The receptors shown here come from a woman in her forties in good health and CMV-seronegative.

This chain uses TRBV28 with TRBJ1-2, with 7 bases lining up with TRBD1. The CDR3 runs to 13 residues. The germline gives CDR1 MDHEN, CDR2 SYDVKM. V was pared by 5 bases and J by 8 bases, with 8 bases of the junction left unmatched. The CDR3 nucleotides are TGTGCCAGCAGTCAGTACCGGGACAGAGGCTACACCTTC. It yields the protein CASSQYRDRGYTF.

Notes on this clone: Compared with germline, one end of the junction differs, possibly owing to a read error. J is TRBJ2-5 and V is TRBV7-9; perhaps TRBD2 as D (7 bases). Per germline, CDR1 SEHNR and CDR2 FQNEAQ (reference sequence). The CDR3 totals 15 residues. The CDR3 reads CASSPGGGLQGTQYF. The CDR3 DNA sequence: TGTGCCAGCAGCCCTGGGGGGGGGCTCCAAGGGACCCAGTACTTC.

This clone was observed once. The CDR3 DNA reads TGCAGCGGGAGACGTGCGGGAGGTGCAGATACGCAGTATTTT. As protein: CSGRRAGGADTQYF. The V and J genes are TRBV29-1 and TRBJ2-3; 8 nucleotides align to TRBD2. With 7 bases clipped from V and 4 bases from J, the junction kept 10 bases outside the gene matches. CDR1 and CDR2 from the germline V gene are SQVTM and ANQGSEA. This CDR3 comprises 14 residues.

This chain joins TRBV18 and TRBJ1-5, with 7 nucleotides matching TRBD1. This CDR3 has 17 residues. With V trimmed by 4 bases and J by 11 bases, 20 bases remained unmatched. Germline loops: CDR1 KGHSH, CDR2 LQKENI. Here the CDR3 reads CASSQNPPGGPGRAQHF. Here the CDR3 DNA reads TGTGCCAGCTCACAAAACCCTCCAGGGGGTCCGGGTCGAGCCCAGCATTTT.

The chain has TRBV7-2 and TRBJ2-7, with 8 bases that match TRBD1. The CDR3 has 15 residues. Unmatched junction bases numbered 10, after V lost 6 bases and J lost 3 bases. Germline CDR1 SGHTA, CDR2 FQGNSA. The CDR3 region has the DNA TGTGCCAGCAGGGGCGGACAGGGCTCCGTCTACGAGCAGTACTTC. Encoded protein: CASRGGQGSVYEQYF.

This rearrangement joins TRBV6-5 to TRBJ2-2; D is ambiguous. The CDR3 is 12 residues long. CDR1 MNHEY and CDR2 SVGAGI come from the germline V gene. V shed 2 bases and J shed 8 bases, with 6 bases lying between them. CDR3 sequence (DNA): TGTGCCAGCAGTTACGGTGAGGGGGAGCTGTTTTTT. Its protein product is CASSYGEGELFF.

V is TRBV5-1 and J is TRBJ1-1; TRBD1 matches 9 bases. The CDR3 totals 13 residues. The ends lost 3 bases at V and 11 bases at J; junction bases unmatched: 8. Germline V gene data show CDR1 as SGHRS and CDR2 as YFSETQ. As DNA, the CDR3 is TGCGCCAGCAGCTACCCGGACAGGGGTGCTGCTTTCTTT. This codes for CASSYPDRGAAFF.

This chain uses TRBV5-4 with TRBJ2-6, with D maybe TRBD2 (5 bases). The CDR3 consists of 14 residues. Trimming removed 4 bases from V and 2 bases from J, with 7 bases in between. CDR1 is SGHNT, CDR2 YYREEE, per germline (reference sequence). CDR3 in DNA: TGTGCCAGCAGCCGGGAAGCTGGGGCCAACGTCCTGACTTTC. This codes for CASSREAGANVLTF. Variable domain in full (rest from reference TRBV5-4 and TRBJ2-6): ETGVTQSPTHLIKTRGQQVTLRCSSQSGHNTVSWYQQALGQGPQFIFQYYREEENGRGNFPPRFSGLQFPNYSSELNVNALELDDSALYLCASSREAGANVLTFGAGSRLTVL.

The chain employs TRBV29-1 and TRBJ1-2; TRBD1 matches 7 bases. Germline V gives CDR1 SQVTM, CDR2 ANQGSEA. V trimming: 5 bases; J trimming: 7 bases; junction bases outside the gene matches: 10. This CDR3 contains 13 residues. The CDR3 DNA is TGCAGCGTTATCTGGTCAGGGGGTGGTGGCTACACCTTC. This translates into CSVIWSGGGGYTF.

The gene calls are TRBV4-1 and TRBJ1-1; D ambiguous. The CDR3 is 14 residues long. Germline values: CDR1 MGHRA, CDR2 YSYEKL. Trimming took 4 bases from V and 3 from J, leaving 12 bases between them. This chain's CDR3 is CASSLSMGDTEAFF. CDR3 DNA: TGCGCCAGCAGCCTGTCAATGGGAGACACTGAAGCTTTCTTT.

The V gene is TRBV7-2, the J gene TRBJ2-5; D unclear. V was cut by 3 bases and J by 2 bases, with 7 bases left in between. There are 13 residues in the CDR3. Germline CDR1 is SGHTA and CDR2 is FQGNSA. DNA of the CDR3: TGTGCCAGCAGCTTGACAAATCAAGAGACCCAGTACTTC. This gives the protein CASSLTNQETQYF.

This clone appeared once. The CDR3 coding sequence is TGTGCCAGCAGTGAATCTAATAGCGGGATAATCTACAATGAGCAGTTCTTC. Translated, it gives CASSESNSGIIYNEQFF. This chain links TRBV25-1 with TRBJ2-1; 8 nucleotides line up with TRBD2. Trimming took 1 base from V and 3 from J; bases not matched to a gene: 8. There are 17 residues in the CDR3. The germline V gene encodes CDR1 MGHDK and CDR2 SYGVNS.

The chain employs TRBV25-1 and TRBJ2-7, with D maybe TRBD2 (6 bases). Germline V gene data show CDR1 as MGHDK and CDR2 as SYGVNS. CDR3 size: 15 residues. V gave up 2 bases and J gave up 7 bases, with 18 bases separating them. The CDR3 protein is CASSEEALTRGEQYF. The CDR3 nucleotides read TGTGCCAGCAGTGAAGAGGCGCTAACCCGGGGGGAGCAGTACTTC.

The chain carries TRBV7-3 and TRBJ2-1; TRBD2 matches at 14 bases. CDR1 is SGHTA, CDR2 FQGTGA, per germline. With V trimmed by 5 bases and J by 8 bases, 5 bases remained unmatched. The CDR3 sequence is 15 residues long. CDR3 loop: CASSPGTSGSYEQFF. The DNA of the CDR3 is TGTGCCAGCAGCCCTGGGACTAGCGGGAGTTATGAGCAGTTCTTC.

DNA for the CDR3: TGTGCCAGCAGCCCCTTGGGGGGATCCTATGGCTACACCTTC. Translated: CASSPLGGSYGYTF. The rearrangement links TRBV7-9 to TRBJ1-2; the D gene is possibly TRBD1 (5 bases). CDR1 and CDR2 from the germline V gene are SEHNR and FQNEAQ (reference sequence). This CDR3 is built from 14 residues. V lost 5 bases, J lost 4 bases, and 14 bases lay in between.

The chain carries TRBV19 and TRBJ2-5; D ambiguous. This CDR3 region has 13 residues. V lost 1 base to trimming and J lost 4 bases, with 7 bases between them. Germline V gene sequence: CDR1 LNHDA, CDR2 SQIVND (reference sequence). The CDR3 protein is CASSIGWRETQYF. CDR3 DNA sequence: TGTGCCAGTAGTATAGGGTGGAGAGAGACCCAGTACTTC.

J is TRBJ2-1 and V is TRBV10-1, with 9 bases lining up with TRBD1. From germline, CDR1 is WNHNN and CDR2 SYGVQD (reference sequence). The length of the CDR3 is 15 residues. After removal of 0 bases from V and 8 bases from J, the junction contained 5 bases not matched to a gene. CDR3 sequence reads: CASSESNRGRDEQFF. The CDR3 nucleotides are TGCGCCAGCAGTGAGTCTAACAGGGGGCGGGATGAGCAGTTCTTC.

V usage is TRBV2 and J usage is TRBJ2-1, with 10 bases lining up with TRBD2. The CDR3 is made up of 16 amino acids. Unmatched junction bases numbered 15, after V lost 7 bases and J lost 9 bases. The germline V gene has CDR1 SNHLY and CDR2 FYNNEI. CDR3 in DNA: TGTGCCAGCATCCTGAGTAGGGCTAGCGGGAGTGGTGAGCAGTTCTTC. Translating gives CASILSRASGSGEQFF.

The chain links TRBV19 to TRBJ1-2; unclear D gene. The germline CDR1 and CDR2 sequences are LNHDA and SQIVND (reference sequence). This CDR3 spans 13 amino acids. Trimming took 4 bases from V and 2 from J, leaving 8 bases between them. In DNA form, the CDR3 reads TGTGCCAGTAGTACTGTACTAAACTATGGCTACACCTTC. It codes for CASSTVLNYGYTF.

This chain joins TRBV9 and TRBJ1-2; D is undetermined. V was trimmed by 0 bases and J by 4 bases, leaving 7 bases between them. CDR1 and CDR2 from the germline V gene are SGDLS and YYNGEE. The CDR3 runs 13 residues. Written as DNA, the CDR3 is TGTGCCAGCAGCGTAGGAGGTTCCTATGGCTACACCTTC. Encoded protein: CASSVGGSYGYTF.

This clone was counted a single time. The chain is built from TRBV29-1 and TRBJ1-1; D not resolved. The CDR3 consists of 13 residues. Germline loops: CDR1 SQVTM, CDR2 ANQGSEA. Trimming removed 8 bases at V and 5 bases at J, with 18 bases between. The DNA for the CDR3 is TGCAGCCATTCTGACGGGTTGGTAACTGAAGCTTTCTTT. Translating it yields CSHSDGLVTEAFF.

This clone has a handful of counts. The CDR3 region has the DNA TGTGCTAGTGGACCCCAGGGGACCGGGGAGCTGTTTTTT. Its translation: CASGPQGTGELFF. This chain links TRBV12-5 with TRBJ2-2; a weak D match, TRBD1 (6 bases). Germline V lookup: CDR1 LGHNT, CDR2 FRNRAP. Trimming pared 6 bases from V and 5 bases from J, leaving 10 bases between. The CDR3 length is 13 residues.

The DNA for the CDR3 is TGTGCCAGCAGCTTACCAGGTTTGAATCAGCCCCAGCATTTT. This encodes CASSLPGLNQPQHF. This chain links TRBV7-9 with TRBJ1-5; D is unresolved. The CDR3 totals 14 residues. Germline assignment: CDR1 SEHNR and CDR2 FQNEAQ (reference sequence). V was pared by 2 bases and J by 4 bases, with 9 bases between.

The chain carries TRBV9 and TRBJ2-3; D ambiguous. The germline V and J ends were trimmed by 0 bases and 0 bases, with 8 bases remaining between them. CDR1 and CDR2 from the germline V gene are SGDLS and YYNGEE. The CDR3 totals 15 residues. The CDR3 is CASSVVPGSTDTQYF. CDR3 DNA: TGTGCCAGCAGCGTAGTTCCAGGCAGCACAGATACGCAGTATTTT. Full variable domain (remainder filled in from reference TRBV9 and TRBJ2-3): DSGVTQTPKHLITATGQRVTLRCSPRSGDLSVYWYQQSLDQGLQFLIQYYNGEERAKGNILERFSAQQFPDLHSELNLSSLELGDSALYFCASSVVPGSTDTQYFGPGTRLTVL.